This TCR beta chain is from a study of blood T cell repertoires in COVID-19. Repertoires were generated with immunoSEQ multiplex PCR, while TCRdb's copy carries only in-frame clones and drops some. Here the sample spans about 140,000 clones, 65% to 90% being singletons. Germline values: CDR1 LGHNT, CDR2 FRNRAP. The CDR3 extends over 12 amino acids. Between the trimmed V and J ends, which lost 7 bases and 6 bases, there was a span of 11 bases. This sequence joins TRBV12-5 and TRBJ2-3; tentative D call: TRBD1 (6 bases). This TCR came from a man in his forties or fifties with acute or convalescent COVID-19. Input material: peripheral blood. CDR3 in DNA: TGTGCTAGTGCCGTTAGGGGGGATACGCAGTATTTT. Translating it yields CASAVRGDTQYF.